The 8 T cell receptor beta chains in this list originate from one sample, sequenced in a study of cytomegalovirus exposure and HLA in healthy donors. This PCR relied on a set of 60 Vbeta primers and 13 Jbeta primers. Produced via immunoSEQ multiplex PCR; TCRdb's table is partial and in-frame only. The table lists over 100,000 clones, approximately 74% of them singletons, with under 8.5% in the top ten. Sequencing was carried out using PBMCs. The receptors were sampled from a male donor in good health and CMV-seronegative.

The rearrangement uses TRBV19 and TRBJ2-3, with 8 bases lining up with TRBD2. Germline CDR1 reads LNHDA; CDR2 reads SQIVND (reference sequence). J was trimmed by 6 bases and V by 1 base; bases with no gene match: 6. The CDR3 length is 15 residues. The CDR3 nucleotides are TGTGCCAGTAGTATAGCAGGCGGGGGGATTGATACGCAGTATTTT. As protein: CASSIAGGGIDTQYF.

The chain employs TRBV28 and TRBJ1-1; possible D gene TRBD1, 5 bases. This CDR3 region has 14 residues. V dropped 3 bases and J dropped 6 bases, with 14 bases sitting between them. Germline V lookup: CDR1 MDHEN, CDR2 SYDVKM. Here the CDR3 DNA reads TGTGCCAGCAGTTTTTCAGGGAATGGCGCTGAAGCTTTCTTT. It specifies CASSFSGNGAEAFF.

As DNA, the CDR3 is TGTGCCAGCAGCTTAGATAACAGCGGGAGAGAAGGAAAGACCCAGTACTTC. As protein: CASSLDNSGREGKTQYF. The chain links TRBV11-3 to TRBJ2-5; 8 nucleotides align to TRBD2. Germline CDR1 reads SGHNT; CDR2 reads YENEEA. V shed 0 bases and J 6 bases; nucleotides not matched to a gene: 12. The CDR3 is made up of 17 amino acids.

The chain has TRBV6-1 and TRBJ2-3; 9 positions agree with TRBD2. This CDR3 has 15 amino acids. The ends lost 4 bases at V and 7 bases at J; junction bases unmatched: 9. Germline assignment: CDR1 MNHNS and CDR2 SASEGT. CDR3 nucleotides: TGTGCCAGCAGTGCTGAGCGGGGGGTCGTGAATACGCAGTATTTT. It codes for CASSAERGVVNTQYF.

The V and J genes are TRBV4-1 and TRBJ2-3; 15 bases fit TRBD2. The V and J ends lost 1 base and 5 bases, in that order; junction bases with no gene match: 13. Germline values: CDR1 MGHRA, CDR2 YSYEKL. This CDR3 is 20 amino acids long. CDR3 bases: TGCGCCAGCAGCCAAGGCCACTCCGGGACTAGCGGGGGGCGAGGAGATACGCAGTATTTT. Translation: CASSQGHSGTSGGRGDTQYF.

The chain couples TRBV5-1 to TRBJ2-1; D is undetermined. This CDR3 has 12 amino acids. Trimming pared 2 bases from V and 7 bases from J, leaving 7 bases between. The germline CDR1 and CDR2 sequences are SGHRS and YFSETQ. The CDR3 DNA sequence: TGCGCCAGCAGCTTTAGCCTGAATGAGCAGTTCTTC. Translated, it gives CASSFSLNEQFF.

CDR3 region: CASSPKHKTATSTDTQYF. The CDR3 nucleotides are TGTGCCAGCAGTCCTAAACACAAGACAGCCACTAGCACAGATACGCAGTATTTT. The J gene is TRBJ2-3, the V gene TRBV9; possibly TRBD1 for D (5 bases). Germline lookup yields CDR1 SGDLS and CDR2 YYNGEE. V was pared by 5 bases and J by 0 bases, with 22 bases between. The CDR3 covers 18 residues. The full variable domain, in which reference TRBV9 and TRBJ2-3 provide the parts outside the CDR3, is DSGVTQTPKHLITATGQRVTLRCSPRSGDLSVYWYQQSLDQGLQFLIQYYNGEERAKGNILERFSAQQFPDLHSELNLSSLELGDSALYFCASSPKHKTATSTDTQYFGPGTRLTVL.

Only one count was recorded for this clone. V and J are TRBV29-1 and TRBJ2-1, with TRBD2 identical over 11 bases. The germline CDR1 and CDR2 sequences are SQVTM and ANQGSEA. There are 18 residues in the CDR3. The V gene end was trimmed by 3 bases and the J gene end by 2 bases; junction bases not matched to a gene: 12. The CDR3 nucleotides read TGCAGCGTTGACGGGACTAGCGGAGACCGGCGTGCCTACAATGAGCAGTTCTTC. This encodes CSVDGTSGDRRAYNEQFF.